This record covers a single TCR beta chain. This CDR3 contains 12 residues. CDR1 SQVTM and CDR2 ANQGSEA come from the germline V gene. This entry is derived from a study of T cells expressing NK-cell markers. Reprocessing the 5' RACE reads, TCRdb reports a single entry for every CDR3 protein and omits DNA. This table lists 300,000 to 500,000 distinct CDR3 sequences. This rearrangement joins TRBV29-1 to TRBJ2-3. The TCR originated in a woman in her 50s in good health. The sample consisted of blood T cells: a sorted CD56 or NKG2C T cell subset, CD4+ or CD8+ T cells, or bulk PBMC T cells (not recorded which). This CDR3 is CSGGYSTDTQYF.